The 29 T cell receptor beta chains below were found in one sample sequenced in a study of shared clonotypes between healthy human individuals. Profiled with immunoSEQ multiplex PCR; TCRdb holds only in-frame clones, not every one. The sample records under 80,000 clones, roughly three fifths being singletons. Sequencing input: memory CD8+ T cells sorted from blood. The subset was: CD45RO+ cells pooled with CCR7-negative TemRA cells. The receptors were sampled from a man under 40 in good health.

The chain recombines TRBV2 with TRBJ2-3; maybe TRBD1 (6 bases). The CDR3 has 16 residues. Germline lookup yields CDR1 SNHLY and CDR2 FYNNEI. Trimming removed 3 bases from V and 0 bases from J, with 13 bases in between. DNA for the CDR3: TGTGCCAGCAGTGACGCAGGGGTCCCAAGCACAGATACGCAGTATTTT. Translating it yields CASSDAGVPSTDTQYF.

The chain carries TRBV28 and TRBJ2-5; 9 nucleotides line up with TRBD2. The CDR3 is 18 residues long. The germline CDR1 and CDR2 sequences are MDHEN and SYDVKM. J lost 3 bases, V lost 1 base, and 12 bases had no gene match. CDR3 sequence reads: CASSLSPRVAGEKETQYF. CDR3 sequence (DNA): TGTGCCAGCAGTTTATCGCCCCGGGTAGCGGGAGAAAAAGAGACCCAGTACTTC.

The chain is built from TRBV7-6 and TRBJ2-7, with D possibly being TRBD1 (5 bases). CDR1 and CDR2 from the germline V gene are SGHVS and FNYEAQ. There are 12 residues in the CDR3. V gave up 2 bases and J gave up 6 bases, with 8 bases separating them. The CDR3 DNA sequence: TGTGCCAGCAGCTTACAGGGTATCGAGCAGTACTTC. Amino acid sequence: CASSLQGIEQYF.

V and J are TRBV7-9 and TRBJ2-4; either TRBD1 or TRBD2 may supply D (6 bases each). Germline V gene lookup returns CDR1 SEHNR and CDR2 FQNEAQ (reference sequence). Trimming took off 4 bases at V and 7 bases at J, with 17 bases between the two ends. The CDR3 loop spans 15 amino acids. Here the CDR3 reads CASSSTYGGVNIQYF. Here the CDR3 DNA reads TGTGCCAGCAGCTCCACGTACGGGGGCGTGAACATTCAGTACTTC.

This chain joins TRBV7-2 and TRBJ2-1; 13 nucleotides align to TRBD2. The germline V gene encodes CDR1 SGHTA and CDR2 FQGNSA. The CDR3 spans 16 residues. V gave up 4 bases and J gave up 5 bases; unmatched junction bases: 5. The CDR3 sequence: CASSSPGTSGDNEQFF. The CDR3 region has the DNA TGTGCCAGCAGCTCCCCCGGGACTAGCGGGGACAATGAGCAGTTCTTC. The full variable domain, its missing parts supplied by reference TRBV7-2 and TRBJ2-1, is GAGVSQSPSNKVTEKGKDVELRCDPISGHTALYWYRQSLGQGLEFLIYFQGNSAPDKSGLPSDRFSAERTGGSVSTLTIQRTQQEDSAVYLCASSSPGTSGDNEQFFGPGTRLTVL.

The rearrangement links TRBV25-1 to TRBJ2-7; TRBD1 matches at 10 bases. The CDR3 has 17 residues. Germline V gene data show CDR1 as MGHDK and CDR2 as SYGVNS. V lost 4 bases and J lost 3; bases outside the gene matches: 12. CDR3 bases: TGTGCCAGCAGTGTAAAGTCCCGGACAGGGGGAATCTACGAGCAGTACTTC. Residues: CASSVKSRTGGIYEQYF.

This clone has only one observation. V and J are TRBV7-2 and TRBJ1-1; D unresolved. This CDR3 spans 14 amino acids. Per germline, CDR1 SGHTA and CDR2 FQGNSA. The V gene lost 3 bases and the J gene lost 1 base, with 9 bases spanning the gap. CDR3 DNA: TGTGCCAGCAGCTTTGGGGTCGGGAACACTGAAGCTTTCTTT. This encodes CASSFGVGNTEAFF.

This clone came up a few times. This chain joins TRBV7-6 and TRBJ1-1, with D perhaps TRBD1 (6 bases). V shed 4 bases and J shed 6 bases, with 18 bases lying between them. Germline assignment: CDR1 SGHVS and CDR2 FNYEAQ. The CDR3 totals 15 residues. CDR3 sequence (DNA): TGTGCCAGCAGCTATGAAGCACAGGGTTATCCTGAAGCTTTCTTT. Its protein product is CASSYEAQGYPEAFF.

This rearrangement joins TRBV6-5 to TRBJ2-7; 7 nucleotides match TRBD1. Germline V gene lookup returns CDR1 MNHEY and CDR2 SVGAGI. V shed 6 bases and J 6 bases; nucleotides not matched to a gene: 5. The CDR3 extends over 12 amino acids. CDR3: CASSPGTAEQYF. The CDR3 nucleotides are TGTGCCAGCAGCCCCGGGACAGCCGAGCAGTACTTC.

This sequence joins TRBV6-6 and TRBJ2-1; 8 nucleotides agree with TRBD1. The CDR3 is 14 residues long. Losses at the gene ends were 10 bases for V and 5 bases for J; bases not matched to a gene: 10. The V gene's germline CDR1 is MNHNY and CDR2 SVGAGI (reference sequence). As DNA, the CDR3 is TGTGCCACCATGGGGCAGGGGGCCAACAATGAGCAGTTCTTC. It codes for CATMGQGANNEQFF.

This clone has just one count. V gene TRBV5-6 combines with J gene TRBJ1-3; D gene ambiguous. CDR1 and CDR2 from the germline V gene are SGHDT and YYEEEE. This CDR3 spans 15 amino acids. V dropped 7 bases and J dropped 1 base, with 15 bases sitting between them. The CDR3 nucleotides are TGTGCCAGCGCCCCCGGGTGGGCATCTGGAAACACCATATATTTT. Residues: CASAPGWASGNTIYF.

The rearrangement joins TRBV12-5 to TRBJ2-6, with D maybe TRBD1 (5 bases). The germline CDR1 and CDR2 sequences are LGHNT and FRNRAP. The germline V and J ends were trimmed by 7 bases and 5 bases, with 12 bases remaining between them. The CDR3 totals 14 residues. The CDR3 loop is CASAGQSRANVLTF. The DNA of the CDR3 is TGTGCTAGTGCAGGACAAAGTCGGGCCAACGTCCTGACTTTC.

The chain recombines TRBV28 with TRBJ2-3, with TRBD2 matching over 7 bases. The CDR3 runs 17 residues. Germline assignment: CDR1 MDHEN and CDR2 SYDVKM. V was clipped by 4 bases and J by 2 bases; unmatched bases: 12. CDR3 sequence (DNA): TGTGCCAGCAGTTCTAATCCTAGCGGATTTAACACAGATACGCAGTATTTT. Its protein product is CASSSNPSGFNTDTQYF.

The chain links TRBV15 to TRBJ2-6; no reliable D call. Germline CDR1 reads LNHNV; CDR2 reads YYDKDF (reference sequence). The V end was cut by 2 bases, the J end by 2 bases, with 10 bases between. CDR3 length: 16 residues. The CDR3 nucleotides are TGTGCCACCAGCAGAACTCCTCTGACTGGGGCCAACGTCCTGACTTTC. This encodes CATSRTPLTGANVLTF.

This chain joins TRBV21-1 and TRBJ1-2. TRBV21-1 is classified as a pseudogene. The CDR3 length is 9 residues. The CDR3 DNA is TGTGCCAGCCACGGAGGCTACACCTTC. Protein sequence: CASHGGYTF.

This chain connects TRBV15 to TRBJ2-7, with 14 positions matching TRBD2. With V trimmed by 4 bases and J by 7 bases, 12 bases remained unmatched. The germline V gene encodes CDR1 LNHNV and CDR2 YYDKDF (reference sequence). This CDR3 has 17 amino acids. The CDR3: CATSNNDPGLAGEEQYF. CDR3 nucleotides: TGTGCCACCAGCAACAACGATCCGGGACTAGCGGGAGAAGAGCAGTACTTC. Drawing the rest from reference TRBV15 and TRBJ2-7, the complete variable domain is DAMVIQNPRYQVTQFGKPVTLSCSQTLNHNVMYWYQQKSSQAPKLLFHYYDKDFNNEADTPDNFQSRRPNTSFCFLDIRSPGLGDTAMYLCATSNNDPGLAGEEQYFGPGTRLTVT.

Comments on this clone: This likely traces to a read error, being one base from a far larger clone. CDR3 in amino acids: CASAPGDEQFF. The CDR3 nucleotides read TGTGCCAGCGCCCCGGGAGATGAGCAGTTCTTC. The V call is TRBV25-1, the J call TRBJ2-1; a possible D gene is TRBD2 (6 bases). V was trimmed by 8 bases and J by 8 bases, leaving 10 bases between them. The CDR3 sequence is 11 residues long. The germline V gene encodes CDR1 MGHDK and CDR2 SYGVNS.

This clone has at least ten counts. The rearrangement joins TRBV4-1 to TRBJ2-3; 9 bases map to TRBD2. CDR3 size: 14 residues. V lost 1 base, J lost 4 bases, and 0 bases stayed unmatched. Germline lookup yields CDR1 MGHRA and CDR2 YSYEKL. In DNA, the CDR3 is TGCGCCAGCAGCCAAGGACTAGCGGCAGATACGCAGTATTTT. This translates into CASSQGLAADTQYF.

The gene calls are TRBV5-1 and TRBJ2-2; 7 nucleotides agree with TRBD1. V was clipped by 3 bases and J by 4 bases; unmatched bases: 12. From germline, CDR1 is SGHRS and CDR2 YFSETQ. The CDR3 runs 17 residues. The CDR3 region has the DNA TGCGCCAGCAGCTATTTGGACAGGTCCATGGTCACCGGGGAGCTGTTTTTT. Translated, it gives CASSYLDRSMVTGELFF.

This clone was found a few times. The rearrangement joins TRBV25-1 to TRBJ2-5; TRBD1 is a possible D gene (6 bases). The germline V and J ends were trimmed by 4 bases and 1 base, with 16 bases remaining between them. The CDR3 consists of 16 residues. The germline V gene encodes CDR1 MGHDK and CDR2 SYGVNS. The CDR3 sequence: CASSGGDRLVQETQYF. The CDR3 DNA is TGTGCCAGCAGTGGGGGTGACAGGCTTGTCCAAGAGACCCAGTACTTC.

This clone came up a few times. The rearrangement uses TRBV2 and TRBJ1-2; D gene uncertain. The V and J ends lost 4 bases and 5 bases respectively, with 17 bases between them. The CDR3 has 15 amino acids. Germline lookup yields CDR1 SNHLY and CDR2 FYNNEI. The CDR3 DNA sequence: TGTGCCAGCAGTGGGCGAATAGGGAATGGGTATGGCTACACCTTC. Amino acid sequence: CASSGRIGNGYGYTF.

V gene TRBV19 combines with J gene TRBJ2-7; perhaps TRBD1 as D (6 bases). In germline, CDR1 is LNHDA, CDR2 SQIVND (reference sequence). The CDR3 runs 17 residues. The V gene lost 4 bases and the J gene lost 2 bases, with 21 bases spanning the gap. CDR3 nucleotides: TGTGCCAGTAGTAACGGCGGAAGGGGGTATGGGGCCTACGAGCAGTACTTC. Its translation: CASSNGGRGYGAYEQYF.

The gene calls are TRBV5-6 and TRBJ1-1; D remains ambiguous. Germline CDR1 is SGHDT and CDR2 is YYEEEE. CDR3 length: 13 amino acids. V shed 4 bases and J shed 11 bases, with 18 bases lying between them. The CDR3 DNA sequence: TGTGCCAGCAGCGCGACGGGGTTCAAAGAGGCTTTCTTT. Its protein product is CASSATGFKEAFF.

This clone was seen at least ten times. The DNA for the CDR3 is TGCGCCAGCAGCCAAGCGGACCACACTGAAGCTTTCTTT. Encoded protein: CASSQADHTEAFF. This sequence joins TRBV4-3 and TRBJ1-1; no clear D gene. Trimming removed 1 base from V and 3 bases from J, with 6 bases in between. Per germline, CDR1 LGHNA and CDR2 YSLEER. This CDR3 contains 13 residues.

The rearrangement links TRBV7-2 to TRBJ2-2; D gene ambiguous. The CDR3 runs 15 residues. V lost 4 bases and J lost 4, with 13 bases in between. Germline lookup yields CDR1 SGHTA and CDR2 FQGNSA. CDR3 DNA sequence: TGTGCCAGCAGCTCCATGGACGTCTTCACCGGGGAGCTGTTTTTT. Translating it yields CASSSMDVFTGELFF.

The chain combines TRBV5-1 with TRBJ2-7; D is unclear. V shed 2 bases and J shed 2 bases, with 11 bases lying between them. Germline assignment: CDR1 SGHRS and CDR2 YFSETQ. This CDR3 comprises 14 residues. The CDR3 sequence is CASSFIGLTYEQYF. The CDR3 coding sequence is TGCGCCAGCAGCTTCATAGGGTTGACCTACGAGCAGTACTTC.

The V and J genes are TRBV25-1 and TRBJ2-5, with 10 positions matching TRBD1. Germline values: CDR1 MGHDK, CDR2 SYGVNS. The CDR3 extends over 14 amino acids. V lost 5 bases to trimming and J lost 3 bases; unmatched junction nucleotides: 3. The CDR3 protein is CASSPGTGEETQYF. Here the CDR3 DNA reads TGTGCCAGCAGTCCCGGGACAGGGGAAGAGACCCAGTACTTC.

CDR3 sequence: CASSAQSGGSQMMQYF. CDR3 DNA sequence: TGTGCCAGCAGCGCCCAAAGCGGGGGCTCCCAGATGATGCAGTATTTT. The V and J genes are TRBV9 and TRBJ2-3; 8 bases fit TRBD2. The germline V gene encodes CDR1 SGDLS and CDR2 YYNGEE. Germline trimming cut 3 bases from V and 11 bases from J; bases unmatched to any gene: 17. The CDR3 is 16 residues long.

The rearrangement joins TRBV6-5 to TRBJ2-2; D might be TRBD1 (6 bases). Trimming stripped 0 bases from V and 6 bases from J, with 11 bases between. The CDR3 runs 15 residues. CDR1 MNHEY and CDR2 SVGAGI come from the germline V gene. CDR3 loop: CASSYSTGIAGELFF. For the CDR3, the DNA is TGTGCCAGCAGTTACTCTACAGGGATCGCCGGGGAGCTGTTTTTT.